One and the same sample provided the 13 T cell receptor beta chains below, sequenced in a study of cytomegalovirus exposure and HLA in healthy donors (dated by TCRdb to about 2017). Libraries were built with the immunoSEQ multiplex PCR assay. For the multiplex PCR, a mixture combining 60 forward primers for TCR Vbeta segments and 13 reverse primers for TCR Jbeta segments was used. TCRdb's version of the immuneACCESS table is confined to in-frame rearrangements and falls short of the full clone set. An unresolved V gene accounts for under half of the shortfall where checked; the remainder is of unknown origin. This sample gives about 210,000 clones in total; approximately 79% of them show up just once. Together, the top ten hold 1.5% to 2% of the sample. The sample consisted of PBMCs. The receptors shown here come from a male donor in good health and CMV-seronegative.

The rearrangement links TRBV7-9 to TRBJ1-6; D is possibly TRBD1 (6 bases). Germline CDR1 and CDR2: SEHNR and FQNEAQ (reference sequence). Trimming removed 1 base at V and 12 bases at J, with 13 bases between. CDR3 length: 14 residues. CDR3 nucleotide sequence: TGTGCCAGCAGCTTAGAACCCCAACAGGGACCCCTCCACTTT. Protein: CASSLEPQQGPLHF.

The chain combines TRBV5-1 with TRBJ2-1; the match to TRBD2 covers 9 bases. Germline CDR1 is SGHRS and CDR2 is YFSETQ. The CDR3 runs to 16 residues. V trimming: 5 bases; J trimming: 7 bases; junction bases outside the gene matches: 13. The CDR3 DNA reads TGCGCCAGCAGACCCATGTCCAGCGGGGGGTTGAATGAGCAGTTCTTC. Protein: CASRPMSSGGLNEQFF.

This sequence joins TRBV7-8 and TRBJ1-2; 7 positions match TRBD1. The CDR3 is 15 residues long. V was clipped by 3 bases and J by 5 bases; unmatched bases: 9. Germline V CDR1 and CDR2: SGHVS, FQNEAQ. The CDR3 DNA sequence: TGTGCCAGCAGCTTGGAAGGGGGCAAAATTTATGGCTACACCTTC. It yields the protein CASSLEGGKIYGYTF.

The CDR3 protein is CASSLTGTGGAFAEQYF. The CDR3 DNA reads TGTGCCAGCAGCTTAACGGGGACAGGGGGCGCGTTTGCCGAGCAGTACTTC. V is TRBV7-2 and J is TRBJ2-7; 12 bases align to TRBD1. With 2 bases clipped from V and 6 bases from J, the junction kept 11 bases outside the gene matches. CDR1 is SGHTA, CDR2 FQGNSA, per germline. CDR3 length: 17 residues.

With regard to this clone: The same CDR3 is also encoded by other DNA sequences in this sample. V is TRBV7-3 and J is TRBJ1-1; TRBD1 is a possible D gene (5 bases). With 3 bases removed from V and 0 bases from J, the gap between germline ends came to 8 bases. Germline V CDR1 and CDR2: SGHTA, FQGTGA. The CDR3 covers 14 residues. The CDR3 nucleotides read TGTGCCAGCAGCTTCGGGGGAGTGAACACTGAAGCTTTCTTT. The encoded protein is CASSFGGVNTEAFF.

This chain connects TRBV28 to TRBJ2-6; 15 positions match TRBD2. CDR1 MDHEN and CDR2 SYDVKM come from the germline V gene. J was trimmed by 3 bases and V by 3 bases; bases with no gene match: 6. The length of the CDR3 is 19 residues. The chain's CDR3 is CASSFLGTSGRSGANVLTF. CDR3 in DNA: TGTGCCAGCAGTTTCCTTGGGACTAGCGGGAGGAGTGGGGCCAACGTCCTGACTTTC.

The chain links TRBV9 to TRBJ2-1; perhaps TRBD2 as D (6 bases). The V end lost 0 bases, the J end lost 8 bases, and 12 bases lay between the germline ends. From germline, CDR1 is SGDLS and CDR2 YYNGEE. The CDR3 sequence is 14 residues long. The CDR3 bases are TGTGCCAGCAGCGTAGGTGGAGGGTTCGATGAGCAGTTCTTC. This translates into CASSVGGGFDEQFF.

The CDR3 here is CASSQDRRGLETQYF. In nucleotides, the CDR3 is TGCGCCAGCAGCCAAGATAGGCGAGGGCTAGAGACCCAGTACTTC. The V call is TRBV4-3, the J call TRBJ2-5; weak D call: TRBD2 (5 bases). The CDR3 sequence is 15 residues long. Germline V CDR1 and CDR2: LGHNA, YSLEER. V was trimmed by 0 bases and J by 4 bases, leaving 12 bases between them.

This clone appeared a few times. The V call is TRBV5-1, the J call TRBJ2-7, with 8 bases aligning to TRBD1. The CDR3 is 15 amino acids. The germline gives CDR1 SGHRS, CDR2 YFSETQ. Trimming removed 0 bases from V and 4 bases from J; junction bases left unmatched: 6. The CDR3 DNA reads TGCGCCAGCAGCTTGGACGCAGGGGGCTTTTACGAGCAGTACTTC. Protein product: CASSLDAGGFYEQYF.

V is TRBV6-5 and J is TRBJ1-2; TRBD1 might be the D (5 bases). Germline CDR1 MNHEY, CDR2 SVGAGI. V was trimmed by 4 bases and J by 4 bases, leaving 13 bases between them. The CDR3 loop spans 14 amino acids. In nucleotides, the CDR3 is TGTGCCAGCAGTTTCGGGAGGGACGGCTATGGCTACACCTTC. Translating gives CASSFGRDGYGYTF.

This clone showed up just once. This chain connects TRBV30 to TRBJ2-1; TRBD2 matches 9 bases. Trimming cost V 7 bases and J 6 bases; bases outside gene matches: 13. CDR1 and CDR2 (germline): GTSNPN, SVGIG (reference sequence). This CDR3 is built from 15 residues. The CDR3: CASLMSGRPPNEQFF. The CDR3 DNA is TGTGCCTCCCTGATGAGCGGGAGGCCCCCCAATGAGCAGTTCTTC.

The chain has TRBV27 and TRBJ2-5; 7 bases match TRBD2. The CDR3 runs to 18 residues. J lost 4 bases, V lost 4 bases, and 18 bases had no gene match. Germline assignment: CDR1 MNHEY and CDR2 SMNVEV (reference sequence). CDR3 DNA: TGTGCCAGCAGTTCGACTGTACTAGCGCGAGGATATGGAGAGACCCAGTACTTC. Protein product: CASSSTVLARGYGETQYF.

Only one count was recorded for this clone. CDR3 protein: CASSPPGIRFSYEQYF. The DNA of the CDR3 is TGTGCCAGCTCACCACCCGGGATTCGCTTTTCCTACGAGCAGTACTTC. The chain employs TRBV18 and TRBJ2-7; a possible D gene is TRBD2 (5 bases). This CDR3 has 16 amino acids. Germline CDR1 is KGHSH and CDR2 is LQKENI. The V and J ends lost 0 bases and 1 base respectively, with 13 bases between them.